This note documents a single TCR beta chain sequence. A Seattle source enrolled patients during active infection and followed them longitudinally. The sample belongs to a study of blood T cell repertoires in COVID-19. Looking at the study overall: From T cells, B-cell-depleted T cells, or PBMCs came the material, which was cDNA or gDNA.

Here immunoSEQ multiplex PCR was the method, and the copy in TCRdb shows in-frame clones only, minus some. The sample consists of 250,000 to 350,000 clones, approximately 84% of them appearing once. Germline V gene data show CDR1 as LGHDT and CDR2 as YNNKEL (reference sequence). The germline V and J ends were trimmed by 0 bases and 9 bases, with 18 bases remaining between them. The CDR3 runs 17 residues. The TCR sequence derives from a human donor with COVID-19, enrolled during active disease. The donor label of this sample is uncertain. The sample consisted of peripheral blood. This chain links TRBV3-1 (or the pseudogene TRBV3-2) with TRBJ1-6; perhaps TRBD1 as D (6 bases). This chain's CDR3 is CASSQDSQVRGFSPLHF. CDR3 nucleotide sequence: TGTGCCAGCAGCCAAGATAGCCAAGTCAGGGGTTTTTCACCCCTCCACTTT.